Here is one TCR beta chain with its context. Its antigen is still unknown. This sample was taken from a study of PD-1 blockade in classical Hodgkin lymphoma. Study-level results: Diversity similar to that of newly diagnosed patients was seen at baseline in complete responders.

TCRdb's copy holds only in-frame clones and misses some; the assay was immunoSEQ multiplex PCR. The data contain roughly 60,000 clones, more than 75% of them singletons. Trimming removed 5 bases from V and 4 bases from J, with 11 bases in between. The germline V gene encodes CDR1 MNHEY and CDR2 SVGAGI. The length of the CDR3 is 14 residues. Every patient had relapsed following autologous stem cell transplantation, and cohorts differed in brentuximab vedotin exposure. The specimen comprised peripheral blood mononuclear cells (PBMCs), sampled before the second cycle of nivolumab. This sequence was found in a human donor with classical Hodgkin lymphoma. V gene TRBV6-5 combines with J gene TRBJ2-2; D call uncertain. This CDR3 is CASSSILLTGELFF. The CDR3 coding sequence is TGTGCCAGCAGTAGTATACTGCTCACCGGGGAGCTGTTTTTT.